This T cell receptor beta chain was observed in a study of T cells and copy number aberrations in small-cell lung cancer. Broader study findings: Between roughly 79.9-97.7% of clones were confined to one tumor region. Tumor T-cell density, richness and clonality fell with copy number aberration burden.

All donors had upfront surgery without preoperative chemotherapy, radiotherapy or any immunotherapy. The protocol was immunoSEQ multiplex PCR, while the TCRdb copy is restricted to in-frame clones and leaves out a portion. The data show around 500 clones, 90% to 95% seen once. Note on this clone: No antigen is known for it.

The CDR3 covers 14 residues. Germline V gene lookup returns CDR1 SGDLS and CDR2 YYNGEE. J lost 8 bases, V lost 4 bases, and 10 bases had no gene match. This TCR was recovered from a man in his forties or fifties with small cell lung cancer. The rearrangement joins TRBV9 to TRBJ1-2, with 8 positions matching TRBD1. Sample: tumor tissue. CDR3 DNA: TGTGCCAGCAGCCAGGACAGGGTCGATCAGGGCTACACCTTC. It codes for CASSQDRVDQGYTF.